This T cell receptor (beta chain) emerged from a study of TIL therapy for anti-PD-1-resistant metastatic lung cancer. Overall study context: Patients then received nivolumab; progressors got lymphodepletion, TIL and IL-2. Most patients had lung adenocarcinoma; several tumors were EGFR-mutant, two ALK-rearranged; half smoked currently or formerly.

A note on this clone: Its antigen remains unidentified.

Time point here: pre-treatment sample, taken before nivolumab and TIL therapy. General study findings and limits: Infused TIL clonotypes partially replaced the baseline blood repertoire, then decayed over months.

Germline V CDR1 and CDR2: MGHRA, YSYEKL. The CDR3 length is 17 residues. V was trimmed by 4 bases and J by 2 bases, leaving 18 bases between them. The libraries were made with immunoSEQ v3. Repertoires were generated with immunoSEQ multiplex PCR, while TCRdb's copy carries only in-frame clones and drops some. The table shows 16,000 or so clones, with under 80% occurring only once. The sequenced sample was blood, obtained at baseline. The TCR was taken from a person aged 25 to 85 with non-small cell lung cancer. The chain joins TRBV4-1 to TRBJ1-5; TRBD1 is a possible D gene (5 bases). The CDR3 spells CASSLALSGTGNQPQHF. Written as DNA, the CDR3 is TGCGCCAGCAGCCTTGCCCTTTCCGGGACGGGCAATCAGCCCCAGCATTTT.